The 16 T cell receptor beta chains reported below all come from one sample, sequenced in a study of CD8+ T cells in alopecia areata. Extracted RNA was reverse transcribed, and the resulting cDNA served as sequencing template. Method: immunoSEQ multiplex PCR; TCRdb's copy keeps in-frame clones and lacks some. The sample records roughly 76,000 clones, around 30% being singletons. Treatment meaning: oral pan-JAK inhibitor, 5-10 mg twice daily. The specimen comprised CD8+ T cells sorted from blood, sampled at week 4, from a patient treated with tofacitinib. All receptors come from a human donor with alopecia areata.

The chain joins TRBV27 to TRBJ2-6; D assignment may be TRBD1 or TRBD2 (5 bases each). The CDR3 extends over 16 amino acids. Germline V CDR1 and CDR2: MNHEY, SMNVEV (reference sequence). V was shortened by 8 bases and J by 0 bases, with 14 bases between the two germline ends. The CDR3 nucleotides read TGTGCCAGCGGAGCGGCAGGGCTCTCTGGGGCCAACGTCCTGACTTTC. Residues: CASGAAGLSGANVLTF.

The chain combines TRBV15 with TRBJ2-5; 7 positions match TRBD2. The CDR3 consists of 15 residues. Germline CDR1 and CDR2: LNHNV and YYDKDF (reference sequence). Germline trimming cut 3 bases from V and 5 bases from J; bases unmatched to any gene: 9. The CDR3: CATSSRTVGGETQYF. CDR3 nucleotides: TGTGCCACCAGCAGTAGGACTGTCGGGGGGGAGACCCAGTACTTC.

V is TRBV29-1 and J is TRBJ2-1; 13 bases match TRBD2. V trimming: 7 bases; J trimming: 8 bases; junction bases outside the gene matches: 5. This CDR3 has 13 residues. Germline CDR1 reads SQVTM; CDR2 reads ANQGSEA. Here the CDR3 reads CSARLAGGYEQFF. CDR3 coding DNA: TGCAGCGCCCGACTAGCGGGAGGCTATGAGCAGTTCTTC.

This clone showed up just a few times. This rearrangement joins TRBV6-1 to TRBJ2-3; D unclear. Trimming took 1 base from V and 0 from J, leaving 8 bases between them. This CDR3 is built from 15 residues. Germline V gene lookup returns CDR1 MNHNS and CDR2 SASEGT. The CDR3 protein is CASSEGQRSTDTQYF. CDR3 nucleotide sequence: TGTGCCAGCAGTGAAGGGCAGAGAAGCACAGATACGCAGTATTTT.

The rearrangement uses TRBV29-1 and TRBJ2-6; TRBD2 matches 11 bases. V shed 5 bases, J shed 2 bases, and the junction held 8 bases outside the gene matches. This CDR3 is 17 amino acids long. In germline, CDR1 is SQVTM, CDR2 ANQGSEA. The DNA for the CDR3 is TGCAGCGTTCATACTAGCGGGAGTCCCCCTGGGGCCAACGTCCTGACTTTC. This sequence encodes CSVHTSGSPPGANVLTF.

This sequence joins TRBV14 and TRBJ2-7; perhaps D is TRBD1 or TRBD2 (6 bases each). Per germline, CDR1 SGHDN and CDR2 FVKESK. V lost 4 bases and J 5 bases, leaving 15 bases between the germline ends. The CDR3 has 14 residues. DNA for the CDR3: TGTGCCAGCAGCCTCCGGGGGCGTCGGAACGAGCAGTACTTC. As protein: CASSLRGRRNEQYF.

In this sample, this clone turned up a few times. The genes are TRBV11-2 and TRBJ1-2, with 9 bases that match TRBD1. Germline values: CDR1 SGHAT, CDR2 FQNNGV. The CDR3 is made up of 14 amino acids. The trim removed 3 bases at V and 8 bases at J, leaving 7 bases unmatched. The chain's CDR3 is CASSLGQGVWGYTF. The CDR3 region has the DNA TGTGCCAGCAGCTTGGGACAGGGAGTATGGGGCTACACCTTC. Full variable domain (rest looked up from reference TRBV11-2 and TRBJ1-2): EAGVAQSPRYKIIEKRQSVAFWCNPISGHATLYWYQQILGQGPKLLIQFQNNGVVDDSQLPKDRFSAERLKGVDSTLKIQPAKLEDSAVYLCASSLGQGVWGYTFGSGTRLTVV.

This clone was counted at least ten times. Different DNA sequences within this sample yield the same CDR3. J is TRBJ2-7 and V is TRBV5-1; D unclear. The CDR3 runs 11 residues. V lost 0 bases and J 5 bases, leaving 3 bases between the germline ends. Germline V lookup: CDR1 SGHRS, CDR2 YFSETQ. CDR3 in amino acids: CASSLGDEQYF. Written as DNA, the CDR3 is TGCGCCAGCAGCTTGGGAGACGAGCAGTACTTC.

V usage is TRBV29-1 and J usage is TRBJ2-7; D remains ambiguous. V was trimmed by 7 bases and J by 4 bases, leaving 11 bases between them. Germline loops: CDR1 SQVTM, CDR2 ANQGSEA. CDR3 length equals 11 residues. The CDR3 spells CSAQLGYEQYF. CDR3 sequence (DNA): TGCAGCGCCCAACTCGGATACGAGCAGTACTTC.

The rearrangement links TRBV19 to TRBJ1-2; maybe TRBD1 (5 bases). In germline, CDR1 is LNHDA, CDR2 SQIVND (reference sequence). With 9 bases removed from V and 4 bases from J, the gap between germline ends came to 12 bases. CDR3 size: 12 residues. The CDR3 protein is CASQTERYGYTF. The DNA of the CDR3 is TGTGCCAGCCAGACAGAACGCTATGGCTACACCTTC.

This clone appeared once. The chain combines TRBV29-1 with TRBJ1-2; tentatively, D is TRBD1 (5 bases). The CDR3 runs to 12 residues. V was clipped by 7 bases and J by 4 bases, with 13 bases between them. CDR1 is SQVTM, CDR2 ANQGSEA, per germline. The CDR3 loop is CSATDMLYGYTF. The CDR3 DNA reads TGCAGCGCTACGGACATGCTCTATGGCTACACCTTC. Drawing the rest from reference TRBV29-1 and TRBJ1-2, the complete variable domain is SAVISQKPSRDICQRGTSLTIQCQVDSQVTMMFWYRQQPGQSLTLIATANQGSEATYESGFVIDKFPISRPNLTFSTLTVSNMSPEDSSIYLCSATDMLYGYTFGSGTRLTVV.

This chain connects TRBV5-6 to TRBJ2-7; 10 nucleotides match TRBD1. The junction had 3 bases not matched to a gene; V was cut back by 3 bases and J by 6 bases. Germline CDR1 SGHDT, CDR2 YYEEEE. The CDR3 runs to 13 residues. The CDR3 coding sequence is TGTGCCAGCAGCTCCTGGACAGGGGGCGAGCAGTACTTC. This codes for CASSSWTGGEQYF.

The rearrangement uses TRBV27 and TRBJ1-5, with D possibly TRBD1 on 5 matching bases. Germline CDR1 is MNHEY and CDR2 is SMNVEV (reference sequence). The CDR3 extends over 16 amino acids. V lost 5 bases, J lost 0 bases, and 14 bases lay in between. The CDR3 reads CASSSTGPFSNQPQHF. CDR3 DNA: TGTGCCAGCAGTAGTACGGGGCCTTTTAGCAATCAGCCCCAGCATTTT.

This clone was recorded a few times. The V and J genes are TRBV29-1 and TRBJ1-2; D unclear. V lost 7 bases, J lost 8 bases, and 5 bases lay in between. The CDR3 spans 8 residues. The germline CDR1 and CDR2 sequences are SQVTM and ANQGSEA. CDR3 nucleotides: TGCAGCGCGGGCGGCTACACCTTC. This encodes CSAGGYTF.

This clone has only a few counts. The chain carries TRBV29-1 and TRBJ2-3; TRBD1 matches 7 bases. The CDR3 sequence is 14 residues long. Germline assignment: CDR1 SQVTM and CDR2 ANQGSEA. V shed 6 bases and J 2 bases; nucleotides not matched to a gene: 8. The CDR3 sequence is CSVTGTENTDTQYF. DNA for the CDR3: TGCAGCGTCACCGGGACAGAAAACACAGATACGCAGTATTTT.

The chain uses TRBV4-1 and TRBJ1-2; possibly TRBD1 for D (6 bases). The germline V and J ends were trimmed by 1 base and 3 bases, with 9 bases remaining between them. The germline gives CDR1 MGHRA, CDR2 YSYEKL. The CDR3 is 14 amino acids. The CDR3 bases are TGCGCCAGCAGCCAAGCGACAGGTGACTATGGCTACACCTTC. Protein sequence: CASSQATGDYGYTF.